The sample holds a few counts of the clone carrying this TCR beta chain. No antigen is known for it. Germline V gene data show CDR1 as DFQATT and CDR2 as SNEGSKA (reference sequence). This CDR3 is built from 16 residues. The ends lost 5 bases at V and 0 bases at J; junction bases unmatched: 12. This sample is drawn from a study of response to subunit inactivated influenza vaccine. General study results and limits: Few additional T cells are recruited per seasonal influenza vaccination, authors suggested.

TCRdb recomputed calls from the RT-PCR reads with MiXCR, one row per CDR3 protein. The sample consists of hundreds of thousands of distinct CDR3 sequences, 20% to 25% of them appearing once. The sequencing here drew on PBMCs from blood, taken approximately 22 months after vaccination. The chain couples TRBV20-1 to TRBJ1-1, with 7 bases fitting TRBD1. This TCR came from a man aged 45 to 70 who received an inactivated influenza vaccine. CDR3 sequence (DNA): TGCAGTGCTGGAACTAGACAGGGACTCCTGAACACTGAAGCTTTCTTT. Amino acids: CSAGTRQGLLNTEAFF.